This entry lists 10 T cell receptor beta chains sequenced from one sample in a study of OX40 agonist ivuxolimab in advanced cancers. Method: immunoSEQ multiplex PCR; TCRdb's copy keeps in-frame clones and lacks some. The table has over 20,000 clones, around 79% seen once. The sample here was CD4+ or CD8+ T cells sorted from blood, taken in a trial of the OX40 agonist ivuxolimab. All receptors derive from an adult with an advanced solid tumor such as melanoma, head and neck, liver or kidney cancer.

The rearrangement uses TRBV5-5 and TRBJ2-7, with D maybe TRBD2 (5 bases). This CDR3 is built from 11 residues. Germline V gene lookup returns CDR1 SGHKS and CDR2 YYEKEE (reference sequence). The V gene lost 4 bases and the J gene lost 9 bases, with 11 bases spanning the gap. The CDR3 DNA follows: TGTGCCAGCAGCCTTAACGCGGGGCAGTACTTC. This sequence encodes CASSLNAGQYF.

This sequence joins TRBV25-1 and TRBJ2-5, with 8 nucleotides matching TRBD2. The CDR3 is made up of 17 amino acids. CDR1 and CDR2 from the germline V gene are MGHDK and SYGVNS. V dropped 3 bases and J dropped 0; count of bases not matched to a gene: 9. CDR3 DNA: TGTGCCAGCAGTGATTCGGGGGGGGGACTGAACCAAGAGACCCAGTACTTC. Translation: CASSDSGGGLNQETQYF.

The CDR3 reads CSVESGAGNKQYF. The CDR3, as DNA: TGCAGCGTTGAATCAGGGGCAGGGAATAAGCAGTACTTC. The chain is built from TRBV29-1 and TRBJ2-7, with D perhaps matching TRBD1 (6 bases). From germline, CDR1 is SQVTM and CDR2 ANQGSEA. The CDR3 runs 13 residues. V was trimmed by 2 bases and J by 8 bases, leaving 16 bases between them.

This clone has a single count. This chain links TRBV6-5 with TRBJ2-7; D not resolved. Trimming pared 7 bases from V and 6 bases from J, leaving 16 bases between. Germline loops: CDR1 MNHEY, CDR2 SVGAGI. The CDR3 loop spans 13 amino acids. Here the CDR3 DNA reads TGTGCCAGCAAGGCTCCCACCTCGCGCGAGCAGTACTTC. It specifies CASKAPTSREQYF.

The CDR3 bases are TGTGCCAGCAGCTTAGTGGGCCAAACAGATACGCAGTATTTT. This codes for CASSLVGQTDTQYF. V and J are TRBV7-2 and TRBJ2-3; no clear D. The germline V gene encodes CDR1 SGHTA and CDR2 FQGNSA. The V end was cut by 1 base, the J end by 3 bases, with 8 bases between. CDR3 size: 14 residues.

This rearrangement joins TRBV28 to TRBJ2-7; 7 positions agree with TRBD1. The CDR3 spans 14 residues. Trimming cost V 4 bases and J 5 bases; bases outside gene matches: 8. In germline, CDR1 is MDHEN, CDR2 SYDVKM. CDR3 bases: TGTGCCAGCAGTTCATTTGTCACAGGGGACGAGCAGTACTTC. This translates into CASSSFVTGDEQYF.

The gene calls are TRBV5-1 and TRBJ2-1; D is undetermined. With 4 bases removed from V and 8 bases from J, the gap between germline ends came to 16 bases. The V gene's germline CDR1 is SGHRS and CDR2 YFSETQ. The CDR3 loop spans 14 amino acids. For the CDR3, the DNA is TGCGCCAGCAGCAAAAACACGGCAATAGATGAGCAGTTCTTC. It encodes CASSKNTAIDEQFF.

This clone rates as medium-sized. The chain joins TRBV29-1 to TRBJ2-3; 11 positions match TRBD1. Germline CDR1 is SQVTM and CDR2 is ANQGSEA. The CDR3 is 12 amino acids. Unmatched junction bases numbered 4, after V lost 7 bases and J lost 7 bases. CDR3 in DNA: TGCAGCGGGGGGACAGGGGGGAATACGCAGTATTTT. Its translation: CSGGTGGNTQYF.

The gene calls are TRBV7-6 and TRBJ2-5; 10 bases align to TRBD2. The DNA end is a closer match to TRBJ2-7, so the J assignment may be wrong. The germline CDR1 and CDR2 sequences are SGHVS and FNYEAQ. The CDR3 has 17 amino acids. DNA for the CDR3: TGTGCCAGCAGCTTAGGGGTTACTAGCGGGGTTTCTTACGAGCAGTACTTC. Protein product: CASSLGVTSGVSYEQYF.

By share, this clone ranks as medium-sized (0.01 to 0.1%). J is TRBJ2-7 and V is TRBV7-9; D is unresolved. The CDR3 spans 14 residues. Per the germline V gene, CDR1 is SEHNR and CDR2 is FQNEAQ (reference sequence). Trimming stripped 2 bases from V and 10 bases from J, with 18 bases between. The CDR3 spells CASSLPLGFGDQYF. The CDR3 DNA reads as TGTGCCAGCAGCTTACCCCTCGGTTTTGGGGATCAGTACTTC.